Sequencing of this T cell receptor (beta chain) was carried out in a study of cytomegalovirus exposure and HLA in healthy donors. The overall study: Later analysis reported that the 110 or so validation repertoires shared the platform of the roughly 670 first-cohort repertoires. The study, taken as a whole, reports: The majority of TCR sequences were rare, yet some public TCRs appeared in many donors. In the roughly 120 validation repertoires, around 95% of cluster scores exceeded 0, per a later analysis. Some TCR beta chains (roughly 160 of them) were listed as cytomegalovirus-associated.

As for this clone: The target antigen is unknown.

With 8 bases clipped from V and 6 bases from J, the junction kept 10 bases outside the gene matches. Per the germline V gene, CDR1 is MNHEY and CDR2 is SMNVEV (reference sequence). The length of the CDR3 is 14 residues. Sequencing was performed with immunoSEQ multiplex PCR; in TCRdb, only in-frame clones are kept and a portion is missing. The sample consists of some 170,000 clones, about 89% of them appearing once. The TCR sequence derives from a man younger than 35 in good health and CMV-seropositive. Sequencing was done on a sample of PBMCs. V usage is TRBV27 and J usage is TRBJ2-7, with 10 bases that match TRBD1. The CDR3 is CASRPPGQGTEQYF. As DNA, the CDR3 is TGTGCCAGCCGCCCCCCGGGACAGGGGACCGAGCAGTACTTC.